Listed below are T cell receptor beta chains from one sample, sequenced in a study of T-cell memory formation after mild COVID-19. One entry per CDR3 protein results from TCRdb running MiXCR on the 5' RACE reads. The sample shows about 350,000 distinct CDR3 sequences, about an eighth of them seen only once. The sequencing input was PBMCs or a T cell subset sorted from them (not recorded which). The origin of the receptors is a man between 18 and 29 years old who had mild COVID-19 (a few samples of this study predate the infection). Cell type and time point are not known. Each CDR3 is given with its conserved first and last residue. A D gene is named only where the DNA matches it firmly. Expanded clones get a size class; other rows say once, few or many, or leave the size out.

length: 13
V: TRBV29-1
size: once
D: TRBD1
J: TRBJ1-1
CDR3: CSVRTGANTEAFF
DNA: TGCAGCGTTCGGACAGGGGCGAACACTGAAGCTTTCTTT

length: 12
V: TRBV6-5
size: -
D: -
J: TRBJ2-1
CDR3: CASSSPSREQFF
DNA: TGTGCCAGCAGTTCTCCCTCCCGAGAGCAGTTCTTC

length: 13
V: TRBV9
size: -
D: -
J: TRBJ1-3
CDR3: CASSAPHGNTIYF
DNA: TGTGCCAGCAGCGCCCCGCACGGAAACACCATATATTTT

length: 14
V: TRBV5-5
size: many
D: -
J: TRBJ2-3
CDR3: CASSLEYFADTQYF
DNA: TGTGCCAGCAGCTTGGAATATTTCGCAGATACGCAGTATTTT

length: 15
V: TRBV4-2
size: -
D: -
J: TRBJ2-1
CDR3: CASSSTTNAYNEQFF
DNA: TGTGCCAGCAGCTCTACTACCAACGCCTACAATGAGCAGTTCTTC

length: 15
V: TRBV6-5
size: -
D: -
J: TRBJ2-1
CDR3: CASSSDGGAYNEQFF
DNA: TGTGCCAGCAGCTCCGACGGCGGGGCCTACAATGAGCAGTTCTTC

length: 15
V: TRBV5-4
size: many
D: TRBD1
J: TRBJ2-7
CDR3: CASSQGGTGGREQYF
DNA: TGTGCCAGCAGCCAGGGGGGGACAGGGGGTCGCGAGCAGTACTTC

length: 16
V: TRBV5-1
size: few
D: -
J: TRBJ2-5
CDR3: CASSYGVGGGSETQYF
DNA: TGCGCCAGCAGCTACGGGGTTGGAGGGGGGTCGGAGACCCAGTACTTC

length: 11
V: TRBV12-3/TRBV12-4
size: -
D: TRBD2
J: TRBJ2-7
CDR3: CASSRGDEQYF
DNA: TGTGCCAGCAGTCGGGGGGACGAGCAGTACTTC

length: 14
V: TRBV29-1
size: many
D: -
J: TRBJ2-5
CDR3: CSVRQGQTQETQYF
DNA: TGCAGCGTTCGGCAGGGTCAAACTCAAGAGACCCAGTACTTC

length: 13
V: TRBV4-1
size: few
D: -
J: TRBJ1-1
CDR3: CASSQDREGTHIF
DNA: TGCGCCAGCAGCCAAGATAGGGAAGGCACCCACATTTTT

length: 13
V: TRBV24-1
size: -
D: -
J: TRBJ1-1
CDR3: CATSGSGNTEAFF
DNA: TGTGCCACCTCAGGGTCGGGGAACACTGAAGCTTTCTTT

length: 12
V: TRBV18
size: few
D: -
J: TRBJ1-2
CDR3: CASSPHTTNFTF
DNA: TGTGCCAGCTCACCTCATACTACTAATTTCACCTTC

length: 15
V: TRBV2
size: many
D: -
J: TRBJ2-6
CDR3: CASSESDAGANVLTF
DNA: TGTGCCAGCAGTGAATCGGACGCTGGGGCCAACGTCCTGACTTTC

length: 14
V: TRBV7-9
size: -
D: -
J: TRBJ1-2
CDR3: CASSAPTESYGYTF
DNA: TGTGCCAGCAGCGCACCGACAGAGTCCTATGGCTACACCTTC

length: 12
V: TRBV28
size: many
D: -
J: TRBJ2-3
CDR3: CASSAFTDTQYF
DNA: TGTGCCAGCAGCGCCTTCACAGATACGCAGTATTTT

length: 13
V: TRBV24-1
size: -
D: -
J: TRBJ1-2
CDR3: CATSDFREEGYTF
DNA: TGTGCCACCAGTGATTTCAGGGAGGAGGGCTACACCTTC

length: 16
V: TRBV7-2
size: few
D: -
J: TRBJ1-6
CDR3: CASSLGPSSYNSPLHF
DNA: TGTGCCAGCAGCTTGGGCCCCAGCTCCTATAATTCACCCCTCCACTTT

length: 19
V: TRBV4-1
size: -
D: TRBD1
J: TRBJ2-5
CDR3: CASSQDLGQGGKKGETQYF
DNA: TGCGCCAGCAGCCAAGATCTGGGACAGGGTGGAAAAAAAGGGGAGACCCAGTACTTC

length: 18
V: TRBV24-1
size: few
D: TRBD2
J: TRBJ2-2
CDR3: CATSDFQKSGGYTGELFF
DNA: TGTGCCACCAGTGATTTTCAGAAGAGCGGGGGATACACCGGGGAGCTGTTTTTT

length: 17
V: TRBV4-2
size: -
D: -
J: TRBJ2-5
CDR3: CASSQDRPGGRQETQYF
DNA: TGTGCCAGCAGCCAAGACCGGCCAGGGGGGAGACAAGAGACCCAGTACTTC

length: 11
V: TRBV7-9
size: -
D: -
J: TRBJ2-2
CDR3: CASMRAGELFF
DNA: TGTGCCAGCATGCGAGCCGGGGAGCTGTTTTTT

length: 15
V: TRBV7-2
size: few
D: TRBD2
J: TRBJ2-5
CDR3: CASSLLAGATETQYF
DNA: TGTGCCAGCAGCTTACTAGCGGGGGCAACGGAGACCCAGTACTTC

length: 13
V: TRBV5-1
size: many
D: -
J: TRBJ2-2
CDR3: CASTDRDTGELFF
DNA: TGCGCCAGCACAGACAGAGACACCGGGGAGCTGTTTTTT

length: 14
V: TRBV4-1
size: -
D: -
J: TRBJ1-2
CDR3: CASSLEGVGYGYTF
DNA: TGCGCCAGCAGCCTCGAGGGGGTCGGATATGGCTACACCTTC

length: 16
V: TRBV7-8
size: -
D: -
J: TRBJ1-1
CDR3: CASSLDRPEAGTEAFF
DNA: TGTGCCAGCAGCTTAGACCGCCCCGAGGCTGGCACTGAAGCTTTCTTT

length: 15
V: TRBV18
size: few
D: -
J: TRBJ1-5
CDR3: CASSAGSTGNQPQHF
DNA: TGTGCCAGCTCAGCAGGTTCGACGGGGAATCAGCCCCAGCATTTT

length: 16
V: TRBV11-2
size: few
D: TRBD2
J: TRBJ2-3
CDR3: CASSFGTSEGVDTQYF
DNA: TGTGCCAGCAGCTTCGGGACTAGCGAGGGAGTAGATACGCAGTATTTT

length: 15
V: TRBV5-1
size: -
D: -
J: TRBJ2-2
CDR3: CASSLEAGLAGELFF
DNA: TGCGCCAGCAGCTTGGAGGCAGGGTTGGCCGGGGAGCTGTTTTTT

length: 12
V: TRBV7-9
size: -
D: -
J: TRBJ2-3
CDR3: CASSLGFSTQYF
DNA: TGTGCCAGCAGCCTTGGGTTTTCTACGCAGTATTTT

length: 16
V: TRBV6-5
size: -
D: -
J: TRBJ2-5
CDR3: CASTTKSGLNRWTQYF
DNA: TGTGCCAGCACCACGAAGTCAGGGCTCAATCGCTGGACCCAGTACTTC

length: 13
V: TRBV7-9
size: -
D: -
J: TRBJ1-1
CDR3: CASSLNTVSEAFF
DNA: TGTGCCAGCAGCTTAAACACGGTCTCTGAAGCTTTCTTT

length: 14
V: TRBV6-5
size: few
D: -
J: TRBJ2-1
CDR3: CASSYQGQYNEQFF
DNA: TGTGCCAGCTCATACCAGGGCCAGTACAATGAGCAGTTCTTC

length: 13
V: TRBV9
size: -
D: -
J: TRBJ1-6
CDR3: CASSVGAGTPLHF
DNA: TGTGCCAGCAGCGTCGGCGCGGGCACCCCCCTCCACTTT

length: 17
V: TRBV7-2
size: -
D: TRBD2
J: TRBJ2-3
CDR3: CASSPAGSGGRTDTQYF
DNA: TGTGCCAGCTCCCCTGCCGGCAGCGGGGGGCGAACAGATACGCAGTATTTT

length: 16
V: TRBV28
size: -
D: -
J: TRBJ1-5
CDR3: CASSPWRVSGTQPQHF
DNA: TGTGCCAGCAGTCCCTGGCGTGTATCAGGTACCCAGCCCCAGCATTTT

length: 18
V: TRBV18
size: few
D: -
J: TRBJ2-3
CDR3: CASSPKITGPGITDTQYF
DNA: TGTGCCAGCTCCCCAAAAATTACCGGGCCGGGAATCACAGATACGCAGTATTTT

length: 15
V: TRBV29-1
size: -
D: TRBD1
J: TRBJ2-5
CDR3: CSVVYPGTVQETQYF
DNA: TGCAGCGTTGTATACCCTGGGACAGTCCAAGAGACCCAGTACTTC

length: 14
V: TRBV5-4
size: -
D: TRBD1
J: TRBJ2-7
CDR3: CASSADRGLNEQYF
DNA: TGTGCCAGCAGCGCAGACAGGGGTTTGAACGAGCAGTACTTC

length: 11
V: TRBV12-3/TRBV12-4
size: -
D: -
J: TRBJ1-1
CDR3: CASSLNEGAFF
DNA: TGTGCCAGCAGTTTAAACGAAGGAGCTTTCTTT

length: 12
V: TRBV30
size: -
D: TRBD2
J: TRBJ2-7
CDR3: CAWRGEGHEQYF
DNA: TGTGCCTGGAGGGGGGAGGGCCACGAGCAGTACTTC

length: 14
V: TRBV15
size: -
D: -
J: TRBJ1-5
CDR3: CATSRVTYNQPQHF
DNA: TGTGCCACCAGCAGGGTCACGTACAATCAGCCCCAGCATTTT

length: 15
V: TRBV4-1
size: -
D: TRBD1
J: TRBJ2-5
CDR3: CASSQGKGGLETQYF
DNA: TGCGCCAGCAGCCAAGGCAAAGGGGGCTTAGAGACCCAGTACTTC

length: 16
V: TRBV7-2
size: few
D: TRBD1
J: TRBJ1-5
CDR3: CASTGWGQGGHQPQHF
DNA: TGTGCCAGCACCGGGTGGGGGCAGGGGGGCCATCAGCCCCAGCATTTT

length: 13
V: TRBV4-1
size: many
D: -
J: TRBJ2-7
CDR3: CASSQEGFGEQYF
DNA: TGCGCCAGCAGCCAGGAAGGGTTTGGGGAGCAGTACTTC

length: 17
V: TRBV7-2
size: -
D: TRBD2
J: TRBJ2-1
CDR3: CASSLGLAGAGSDEQFF
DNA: TGTGCCAGCAGCCTAGGACTAGCGGGGGCCGGAAGTGATGAGCAGTTCTTC

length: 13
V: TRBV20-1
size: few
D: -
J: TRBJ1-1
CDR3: CSASLTANTEAFF
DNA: TGCAGTGCTAGTCTGACAGCGAACACTGAAGCTTTCTTT

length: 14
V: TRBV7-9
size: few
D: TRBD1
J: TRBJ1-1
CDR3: CASSKDRGNTEAFF
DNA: TGTGCCAGCAGCAAGGACAGGGGGAACACTGAAGCTTTCTTT

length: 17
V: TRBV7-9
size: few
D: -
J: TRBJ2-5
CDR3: CASSLNGQSVYQETQYF
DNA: TGTGCCAGCAGCTTAAACGGGCAGTCAGTGTACCAAGAGACCCAGTACTTC